This T cell receptor beta chain was found in a study of metastatic and nonmetastatic thyroid tumors (dated by TCRdb to 2018 to 2020). For context, the study as a whole: Repertoires were compared across peripheral blood and tumor or nodule tissue samples from malignant and benign thyroid patients.

This clone was seen repeatedly, ten times or more. This clone's antigen is unknown. No qualities accompany the bases; no much larger clone lies one base away. Summary of the overall study and its limitations: In both blood and tumor samples, malignant tumors were reported to have significantly higher TCR beta diversity than benign nodules.

The CDR3 numbers 19 residues from cysteine through phenylalanine. CDR3 DNA is the only sequence kept; it has 57 bases, read in frame from the first base. Looking up the germline V gene (reference sequence) yields CDR1 DFQATT and CDR2 SNEGSKA. V drops 0 bases and J drops 3 bases, leaving 24 bases in between. Receptors were amplified or captured by PCR. Instrument used: Illumina HiSeq 4000. High-throughput sequencing was used to profile the TCR beta-chain CDR3 region of each patient. From the authors' description of their analysis: CDR3 differences across clinicopathological groups were used to build a classifier for discriminating distant-metastatic papillary thyroid cancer patients. To measure repertoire diversity the researchers used the Shannon index, while the Morisita-Horn index served to gauge how similar the tumor and blood repertoires were. TCRdb trimmed public reads at Q25 via fastp, called clones via MiXCR and kept in-frame beta chains. TCRdb's processing, not the study's, gives the V and J calls here. The sample includes almost 85,000 clones, with approximately 12% observed a single time. Roughly 9.6% of the sample lies in the top ten.

No treatment had been received by any patient before thyroid surgery. Using T-cell receptor beta sequencing, the researchers looked back retrospectively at clinical samples from patients, gathered between about 2011 and 2019. Specimen: tumor tissue. The clonotype originates from a female donor with papillary thyroid cancer or a benign thyroid nodule (not recorded which). Some clones in this sample may be carry-over from other donors' samples. The chain joins TRBV20-1 to TRBJ2-1, with the D segment possibly TRBD1 or TRBD2, each aligning over 7 bases. The DNA is TGCAGTGCTAGAGAGGCTTTTACTAGCGCCCAGGGGGTCTACAATGAGCAGTTCTTC. This codes for CSAREAFTSAQGVYNEQFF.